A single T cell receptor beta chain is shown here with its context. Its antigen is not known. The CDR3 is 17 amino acids. The junction had 5 bases not matched to a gene; V was cut back by 4 bases and J by 1 base. Germline CDR1 reads MDHEN; CDR2 reads SYDVKM. The PCR contained 60 Vbeta and 13 Jbeta primers. Generated by immunoSEQ multiplex PCR, the TCRdb table keeps only in-frame clones and is missing some. The sample comprises some 150,000 clones, roughly 71% of which are singletons, and around 7% rests with the top ten. The data were obtained in a study of cytomegalovirus exposure and HLA in healthy donors. Study results and caveats: Previous analysis showed most TCR beta V segments were productive about 90% or about 30% of the time. The authors listed 180 or so TCR beta chains as cytomegalovirus-associated.

This TCR came from a man aged 25-45 years in good health and CMV-seronegative. V gene TRBV28 combines with J gene TRBJ2-1; 12 bases map to TRBD2. The sequenced material came from PBMCs. The CDR3 region has the DNA TGTGCCAGCAGTTACGGACTAGCGGGATTGTCCTACAATGAGCAGTTCTTC. Its translation is CASSYGLAGLSYNEQFF.